A selection of T cell receptor beta chains follows, all from one sample in a study of T cell clones after liver transplantation. Produced via immunoSEQ multiplex PCR; TCRdb's table is partial and in-frame only. The data contain over 100,000 clones, approximately 78% of them singletons. The sequencing here drew on CD4+ T cells from blood, taken before liver transplant. These receptors originate from a human donor who received a liver transplant. Both conserved end residues are part of each CDR3. D genes are given only for firm matches. Part of the rows lack a size; the others show once, few, many or a class for expanded clones.

TRBV9	.	.	TRBJ1-2	CASSPPGQYNYGYTF	TGTGCCAGCAGCCCACCAGGACAGTATAACTATGGCTACACCTTC
TRBV2	.	.	TRBJ2-6	CASRGGVGSGANVLTF	TGTGCCAGCAGGGGTGGGGTCGGCTCTGGGGCCAACGTCCTGACTTTC
TRBV5-6	.	.	TRBJ2-2	CASSLNGASNTGELFF	TGTGCCAGCAGCTTGAACGGAGCTTCGAACACCGGGGAGCTGTTTTTT
TRBV7-8	TRBD1	.	TRBJ1-5	CASSFPGQGTQPQHF	TGTGCCAGCAGCTTTCCGGGACAGGGGACTCAGCCCCAGCATTTT
TRBV5-6	.	.	TRBJ2-7	CASSLGYNEQYF	TGTGCCAGCAGTTTAGGCTACAACGAGCAGTACTTC
TRBV29-1	TRBD1	.	TRBJ1-2	CSVESTGAGGYTF	TGCAGCGTTGAATCGACAGGGGCAGGGGGCTACACCTTC
TRBV19	TRBD1	.	TRBJ1-1	CASSRDRGNTEAFF	TGTGCCAGTAGTAGGGACAGGGGGAACACTGAAGCTTTCTTT
TRBV27	TRBD1	.	TRBJ2-7	CASSFGGTGASEQYF	TGTGCCAGCAGTTTCGGAGGGACAGGGGCTTCCGAGCAGTACTTC
TRBV7-9	.	.	TRBJ1-4	CASSRTQTTNEKLFF	TGTGCCAGCAGCCGAACACAAACAACTAATGAAAAACTGTTTTTT
TRBV19	.	.	TRBJ2-3	CASTPRGSGWLDTQYF	TGTGCCAGTACCCCCAGGGGATCGGGCTGGTTGGATACGCAGTATTTT
TRBV18	TRBD1	.	TRBJ1-4	CASSRDRGRENEKLFF	TGTGCCAGCTCCCGGGACAGGGGACGGGAGAATGAAAAACTGTTTTTT
TRBV4-1	TRBD1	many	TRBJ1-2	CASSRGTGRNYGYTF	TGCGCCAGCAGCCGGGGGACAGGGAGAAACTATGGCTACACCTTC
TRBV7-2	TRBD2	.	TRBJ2-7	CASSPSGGAPYEQYF	TGTGCCAGCAGCCCGAGCGGGGGCGCCCCCTACGAGCAGTACTTC
TRBV5-4	.	.	TRBJ2-1	CASSLPPGRERREQFF	TGTGCCAGCAGCCTCCCCCCGGGCAGGGAAAGGAGAGAGCAGTTCTTC
TRBV4-1	.	.	TRBJ2-7	CASSQDWRGGRYEQYF	TGCGCCAGCAGCCAAGATTGGAGGGGGGGCAGGTACGAGCAGTACTTC
TRBV6-1	.	.	TRBJ2-7	CASSEAWDYEQYF	TGTGCCAGCAGTGAAGCTTGGGACTACGAGCAGTACTTC
TRBV30	.	.	TRBJ1-1	CAWSVNGYTEAFF	TGTGCCTGGAGTGTAAACGGATACACTGAAGCTTTCTTT
TRBV20-1	TRBD2	.	TRBJ2-1	CSARVGTSVFF	TGCAGTGCTAGAGTGGGGACTAGCGTGTTCTTC
TRBV7-2	.	once	TRBJ1-5	CASSLVGQANQPQHF	TGTGCCAGCAGCTTAGTGGGGCAGGCCAATCAGCCCCAGCATTTT
TRBV5-1	.	.	TRBJ2-6	CASSLRGPGANVLTF	TGCGCCAGCAGCTTGAGGGGCCCTGGGGCCAACGTCCTGACTTTC
TRBV5-1	.	.	TRBJ1-4	CASSSSGDREKLFF	TGCGCCAGCAGCTCGTCAGGGGATCGGGAAAAACTGTTTTTT
TRBV11-3	.	.	TRBJ2-1	CASSLEQYNEQFF	TGTGCCAGCAGCTTAGAACAGTACAATGAGCAGTTCTTC
TRBV7-2	TRBD2	.	TRBJ2-2	CASSLKFGLAGYTGELFF	TGTGCCAGCAGCCTTAAATTTGGACTAGCGGGATACACCGGGGAGCTGTTTTTT
TRBV5-1	.	.	TRBJ2-3	CASSFGTVLDTQYF	TGCGCCAGCAGCTTCGGGACGGTTTTGGATACGCAGTATTTT
TRBV9	TRBD1	.	TRBJ2-2	CASSVGTGPRELFF	TGTGCCAGCAGCGTAGGGACAGGGCCCAGGGAGCTGTTTTTT
TRBV9	.	.	TRBJ2-2	CASSLSRGANTGELFF	TGTGCCAGCAGCCTTAGCCGGGGCGCGAACACCGGGGAGCTGTTTTTT
TRBV4-1	TRBD1	few	TRBJ2-2	CASSQELRGHTGELFF	TGCGCCAGCAGCCAAGAACTCAGGGGGCACACCGGGGAGCTGTTTTTT
TRBV5-1	.	.	TRBJ2-1	CASSMELGSYNEQFF	TGCGCCAGCAGCATGGAATTGGGTTCCTACAATGAGCAGTTCTTC
TRBV7-9	TRBD2	.	TRBJ2-7	CASSLTSGSYEQYF	TGTGCCAGCAGCTTGACTAGCGGGAGTTACGAGCAGTACTTC
TRBV6-5	.	.	TRBJ2-5	CASSPRKETQYF	TGTGCCAGCAGTCCCCGAAAGGAGACCCAGTACTTC
TRBV27	.	.	TRBJ2-4	CASRPGLGGKIGKNIQYF	TGTGCCAGCAGACCCGGACTTGGTGGGAAAATCGGGAAAAACATTCAGTACTTC
TRBV6-5	TRBD2	.	TRBJ2-2	CASSWDGRPNTGELFF	TGTGCCAGCAGTTGGGACGGGAGGCCCAACACCGGGGAGCTGTTTTTT
TRBV28	.	.	TRBJ2-1	CASSSSRAREQFF	TGTGCCAGCAGTTCGTCCAGGGCACGAGAGCAGTTCTTC
TRBV6-5	.	.	TRBJ2-5	CASSEAKETQYF	TGTGCCAGCAGTGAAGCGAAGGAGACCCAGTACTTC
TRBV11-2	.	few	TRBJ1-1	CASSLGTGSTFF	TGTGCCAGCAGCTTAGGAACCGGATCGACTTTCTTT
TRBV11-3	.	.	TRBJ2-1	CASSTETYNEQFF	TGTGCCAGCAGCACAGAGACCTACAATGAGCAGTTCTTC
TRBV6-1	.	.	TRBJ1-3	CASSSDRVSGNTIYF	TGTGCCAGCAGTTCCGACAGAGTCTCTGGAAACACCATATATTTT
TRBV5-8	.	.	TRBJ1-5	CASSLVVVNQPQHF	TGTGCCAGCAGCTTGGTCGTAGTCAATCAGCCCCAGCATTTT
TRBV18	.	.	TRBJ2-7	CASSPPGSYEQYF	TGTGCCAGCTCACCTCCAGGGTCTTACGAGCAGTACTTC
TRBV10-3	TRBD2	.	TRBJ2-7	CAISEGTSGGKEQYF	TGTGCCATCAGTGAAGGGACTAGCGGGGGGAAAGAGCAGTACTTC
TRBV28	.	.	TRBJ2-5	CASSFPLGRETQYF	TGTGCCAGCAGTTTCCCACTAGGTCGGGAGACCCAGTACTTC
TRBV5-3	.	.	TRBJ2-4	CARGEAFKNIQYF	TGTGCCAGAGGTGAGGCATTCAAAAACATTCAGTACTTC
TRBV5-1	.	once	TRBJ2-2	CASSLLRSGELFF	TGCGCCAGCAGCTTGCTCCGATCCGGGGAGCTGTTTTTT
TRBV7-9	.	.	TRBJ1-5	CASSLAGASNQPQHF	TGTGCCAGCAGCTTAGCGGGGGCGAGCAATCAGCCCCAGCATTTT
TRBV7-2	TRBD1	.	TRBJ2-5	CASSYTGAGETQYF	TGTGCCAGCAGTTATACAGGGGCCGGGGAGACCCAGTACTTC
TRBV9	TRBD2	few	TRBJ2-5	CASSPPGTSGGVTQYF	TGTGCCAGCAGCCCCCCCGGGACTAGCGGGGGGGTGACCCAGTACTTC
TRBV5-4	TRBD1	.	TRBJ1-2	CASSLQGPGYGYTF	TGTGCCAGCAGCTTACAGGGGCCCGGCTATGGCTACACCTTC
TRBV2	.	.	TRBJ1-1	CASSISGDQNTEAFF	TGTGCCAGCAGTATTTCCGGGGACCAGAACACTGAAGCTTTCTTT
TRBV19	TRBD1	.	TRBJ2-4	CASTGQALAKNIQYF	TGTGCCAGTACAGGACAGGCGTTAGCCAAAAACATTCAGTACTTC
TRBV6-1	.	.	TRBJ1-1	CASSAGTNTEAFF	TGTGCCAGCAGTGCCGGGACGAACACTGAAGCTTTCTTT
TRBV5-1	.	.	TRBJ2-7	CASSLAGAEQYF	TGCGCCAGCAGCTTGGCAGGGGCCGAGCAGTACTTC
TRBV9	.	.	TRBJ2-7	CASSVGALGPYEQYF	TGTGCCAGCAGCGTAGGAGCTTTAGGGCCCTACGAGCAGTACTTC
TRBV11-3	.	.	TRBJ2-2	CASSVTGPTGELFF	TGTGCCAGCAGCGTGACTGGCCCCACCGGGGAGCTGTTTTTT